The 21 T cell receptor beta chains presented below share a single source sample, sequenced in a study of cytomegalovirus exposure and HLA in healthy donors. The PCR used 60 Vbeta and 13 Jbeta primers. TCRdb's table, derived via immunoSEQ multiplex PCR, lists solely in-frame clones and lacks some. Among 160,000 or so clones, roughly 80% were seen once, and the ten largest hold roughly 1%. Sequencing used PBMCs. These receptors originate from a young man in good health and CMV-seronegative.

V usage is TRBV5-1 and J usage is TRBJ2-5; D gene unclear. The CDR3 covers 14 residues. Germline V gene data show CDR1 as SGHRS and CDR2 as YFSETQ. Trimming took off 4 bases at V and 4 bases at J, with 14 bases between the two ends. CDR3 in amino acids: CASSPLVLTETQYF. Written as DNA, the CDR3 is TGCGCCAGCAGCCCGCTGGTACTTACAGAGACCCAGTACTTC.

On this clone: The junction and the germline gene differ at one end; a read error may be behind it. The chain links TRBV7-7 to TRBJ2-5; 10 bases are a match to TRBD2. CDR3 length: 17 amino acids. CDR1 is SSHAT, CDR2 FNYEAQ, per germline (reference sequence). The CDR3 region has the DNA TGTGCTAGCAGCTTAGCCTCTCCAGCGGGGGGGGAAGAGACCCAGTACTTC. Protein: CASSLASPAGGEETQYF.

The rearrangement joins TRBV12-5 to TRBJ2-2; a weak D match, TRBD1 (6 bases). Germline lookup yields CDR1 LGHNT and CDR2 FRNRAP. The CDR3 consists of 15 residues. With 4 bases removed from V and 1 base from J, the gap between germline ends came to 10 bases. CDR3 loop: CASGSRTVNTGELFF. In DNA form, the CDR3 reads TGTGCTAGTGGTTCAAGGACAGTGAACACCGGGGAGCTGTTTTTT.

In its sample, this clone was seen once. This chain joins TRBV6-6 and TRBJ2-2; tentatively, D is TRBD1 (6 bases). The CDR3 consists of 13 residues. V lost 0 bases and J 7 bases, leaving 6 bases between the germline ends. Germline V gene sequence: CDR1 MNHNY, CDR2 SVGAGI (reference sequence). In DNA, the CDR3 is TGTGCCAGCAGTTACTCAGGGGGCGGGGAGCTGTTTTTT. This gives the protein CASSYSGGGELFF.

The chain couples TRBV30 to TRBJ1-5; D gene unclear. This CDR3 comprises 15 residues. Germline loops: CDR1 GTSNPN, CDR2 SVGIG (reference sequence). V was trimmed by 0 bases and J by 10 bases, leaving 19 bases between them. CDR3 coding DNA: TGTGCCTGGAGTGTTACGGAGTTTGGAGTCGGACCCCAGCATTTT. Protein sequence: CAWSVTEFGVGPQHF. Full variable domain (rest looked up from reference TRBV30 and TRBJ1-5): SQTIHQWPATLVQPVGSPLSLECTVEGTSNPNLYWYRQAAGRGLQLLFYSVGIGQISSEVPQNLSASRPQDRQFILSSKKLLLSDSGFYLCAWSVTEFGVGPQHFGDGTRLSIL.

This chain joins TRBV2 and TRBJ1-6, with D perhaps TRBD1 (6 bases). Trimming left V 10 bases short and J 7 bases short, with 11 bases between. CDR1 SNHLY and CDR2 FYNNEI come from the germline V gene. The CDR3 is 12 amino acids. This chain's CDR3 is CATYRENSPLHF. CDR3 sequence (DNA): TGTGCCACCTACAGGGAGAATTCACCCCTCCACTTT.

J is TRBJ1-5 and V is TRBV7-8; 7 nucleotides align to TRBD1. Trimming cost V 6 bases and J 0 bases; bases outside gene matches: 17. CDR3 length: 19 residues. Germline V CDR1 and CDR2: SGHVS, FQNEAQ. The CDR3 loop is CASRLRGLMSVRSNQPQHF. CDR3 nucleotides: TGTGCCAGCAGGTTGAGGGGGCTAATGTCAGTTCGTAGCAATCAGCCCCAGCATTTT.

The gene calls are TRBV28 and TRBJ1-4; D unclear. Germline lookup yields CDR1 MDHEN and CDR2 SYDVKM. The germline V and J ends were trimmed by 5 bases and 0 bases, with 10 bases remaining between them. The CDR3 has 15 amino acids. CDR3 residues: CASSIEVATNEKLFF. The CDR3 nucleotides are TGTGCCAGCAGTATCGAGGTTGCAACTAATGAAAAACTGTTTTTT.

This clone has more than one count but fewer than ten. This chain uses TRBV6-1 with TRBJ2-7; TRBD2 matches 11 bases. The CDR3 extends over 15 amino acids. V shed 0 bases and J 6 bases; nucleotides not matched to a gene: 4. The germline V gene has CDR1 MNHNS and CDR2 SASEGT. The CDR3 reads CASSEASSGGIEQYF. In DNA, the CDR3 is TGTGCCAGCAGTGAAGCTTCTAGCGGGGGGATCGAGCAGTACTTC.

The chain couples TRBV11-3 to TRBJ2-7; 11 nucleotides agree with TRBD2. V lost 2 bases to trimming and J lost 2 bases; unmatched junction nucleotides: 2. Germline CDR1 and CDR2: SGHNT and YENEEA. The CDR3 runs 15 residues. In DNA form, the CDR3 reads TGTGCCAGCAGCTTAAGACTAGCGGGGACCTACGAGCAGTACTTC. Amino acid sequence: CASSLRLAGTYEQYF.

The chain uses TRBV18 and TRBJ2-1; D is undetermined. V lost 0 bases and J 3 bases, leaving 9 bases between the germline ends. This CDR3 has 15 residues. The germline V gene has CDR1 KGHSH and CDR2 LQKENI. CDR3 bases: TGTGCCAGCTCACCACCGGCAGTGAACTACAATGAGCAGTTCTTC. Translated: CASSPPAVNYNEQFF.

V usage is TRBV29-1 and J usage is TRBJ2-3; 14 bases line up with TRBD2. Trimming removed 0 bases from V and 1 base from J; junction bases left unmatched: 6. The CDR3 covers 18 residues. The germline V gene encodes CDR1 SQVTM and CDR2 ANQGSEA. This CDR3 is CSVEDWGTSGSGTDTQYF. The CDR3 DNA follows: TGCAGCGTTGAAGATTGGGGGACTAGCGGGAGTGGCACAGATACGCAGTATTTT.

The gene calls are TRBV21-1 and TRBJ2-2; the table's D call, TRBD2, was not checked against the DNA. TRBV21-1 is recorded as a pseudogene. This CDR3 has 17 residues. The CDR3 nucleotides read TGTGCCAGCAGCAAACAAGGGACTAGAAGGGGGAGCGGGGAGCTGTTTTTT. It is translated as CASSKQGTRRGSGELFF.

The chain links TRBV2 to TRBJ1-1; 10 nucleotides line up with TRBD1. Germline-derived CDR1 and CDR2 are SNHLY and FYNNEI. The CDR3 is 14 residues long. Germline trimming cut 6 bases from V and 3 bases from J; bases unmatched to any gene: 4. Here the CDR3 DNA reads TGTGCCAGCAGACGGACAGGGGGTGACACTGAAGCTTTCTTT. It is translated as CASRRTGGDTEAFF.

The rearrangement joins TRBV2 to TRBJ2-3; 9 bases match TRBD2. Trimming took 2 bases from V and 13 from J; bases not matched to a gene: 10. The CDR3 has 14 residues. Germline V gives CDR1 SNHLY, CDR2 FYNNEI. CDR3 residues: CASSESRAGGTEYF. CDR3 bases: TGTGCCAGCAGTGAATCCCGCGCGGGAGGGACAGAGTATTTT.

J is TRBJ2-5 and V is TRBV4-1, with 8 bases aligning to TRBD2. This CDR3 is built from 16 residues. Germline assignment: CDR1 MGHRA and CDR2 YSYEKL. V dropped 1 base and J dropped 5; count of bases not matched to a gene: 9. The DNA for the CDR3 is TGCGCCAGCAGCCAAGTACCTACGGGGGGGTGGGAGACCCAGTACTTC. Its protein product is CASSQVPTGGWETQYF.

This clone turned up a few times. This chain links TRBV5-6 with TRBJ2-3; D is perhaps TRBD2 (6 bases). Germline CDR1 and CDR2: SGHDT and YYEEEE. V lost 4 bases to trimming and J lost 4 bases, with 13 bases between them. There are 14 residues in the CDR3. The CDR3 DNA follows: TGTGCCAGCAGCGGGGACTTTCGGGCAGATACGCAGTATTTT. Its translation: CASSGDFRADTQYF.

The CDR3 DNA is TGTGCCAGCAGCTTAGAACAGGGGAGATGGCGGGATATCCGCACAGATACGCAGTATTTT. This codes for CASSLEQGRWRDIRTDTQYF. J is TRBJ2-3 and V is TRBV11-2, with D possibly TRBD1 on 7 matching bases. This CDR3 region has 20 residues. CDR1 and CDR2 (germline): SGHAT, FQNNGV. Trimming left V 0 bases short and J 1 base short, with 23 bases between.

The gene calls are TRBV6-1 and TRBJ2-3; 8 bases align to TRBD2. The CDR3 runs 15 residues. Germline CDR1 and CDR2: MNHNS and SASEGT. V gave up 3 bases and J gave up 4 bases; unmatched junction bases: 6. CDR3 in amino acids: CASSDSGSPPDTQYF. Written as DNA, the CDR3 is TGTGCCAGCAGTGACAGCGGGAGTCCCCCAGATACGCAGTATTTT.

The chain is built from TRBV5-8 and TRBJ1-3; D is perhaps TRBD1 (5 bases). CDR1 and CDR2 (germline): SGHTS, YDEGEE. The CDR3 extends over 14 amino acids. The germline V and J ends were trimmed by 6 bases and 1 base, with 11 bases remaining between them. CDR3 sequence: CASTLGGSGNTIYF. CDR3 DNA sequence: TGTGCCAGCACCCTGGGGGGATCTGGAAACACCATATATTTT.

Here the CDR3 DNA reads TGTGCCAGCAGCCATAAGGGGCTTATGAACACTGAAGCTTTCTTT. This encodes CASSHKGLMNTEAFF. The chain is built from TRBV14 and TRBJ1-1, with D possibly matching TRBD1 (5 bases). The germline CDR1 and CDR2 sequences are SGHDN and FVKESK. This CDR3 has 15 residues. Between the trimmed V and J ends, which lost 3 bases and 0 bases, there was a span of 11 bases.